These T cell receptor beta chains were read from a single sample in a study of CD8 T cells in ankylosing spondylitis. TCRdb used MiXCR to reprocess the 5' RACE reads, holding one entry per CDR3 protein. The table shows more than 250,000 distinct CDR3 sequences, with 7% to 9% occurring only once. The sequenced sample was blood, either unsorted or a sorted T cell fraction (not recorded which). All receptors come from a male donor with ankylosing spondylitis. Both conserved end residues are part of each CDR3. A D gene is named only where the DNA matches it firmly. Size is stated for part of the rows, as once, few or many counts, or as a class when the clone is expanded.

CDR3: CASSHGGVGYEQYF; DNA: TGTGCCAGCAGCCACGGCGGGGTGGGCTACGAGCAGTACTTC; V: TRBV3-1; size: few; J: TRBJ2-7; D: .
CDR3: CASSAETGAYNEQFF; DNA: TGTGCCAGCAGTGCTGAGACGGGGGCCTACAATGAGCAGTTCTTC; V: TRBV2; size: .; J: TRBJ2-1; D: .
CDR3: CASSELQGNSGANVLTF; DNA: TGTGCCAGCAGTGAGCTACAGGGGAACTCTGGGGCCAACGTCCTGACTTTC; V: TRBV2; size: few; J: TRBJ2-6; D: TRBD1
CDR3: CASSKGCDRAQETQYF; DNA: TGTGCCAGCAGCAAAGGGTGCGACAGGGCACAAGAGACCCAGTACTTC; V: TRBV21-1; size: .; J: TRBJ2-5; D: .
CDR3: CATRGVLNTEAFF; DNA: TGTGCCACCCGTGGGGTACTGAACACTGAAGCTTTCTTT; V: TRBV11-2; size: .; J: TRBJ1-1; D: .
CDR3: CASSLTGQGVHETQYF; DNA: TGTGCCAGCAGTTTGACAGGACAGGGAGTTCACGAGACCCAGTACTTC; V: TRBV28; size: .; J: TRBJ2-5; D: TRBD1
CDR3: CASSRTSGSPQGNEQFF; DNA: TGTGCCAGCAGTCGGACTAGCGGGAGTCCCCAGGGCAATGAGCAGTTCTTC; V: TRBV6-1; size: many; J: TRBJ2-1; D: TRBD2
CDR3: CASSTEYRVGQYF; DNA: TGTGCCAGCAGCACGGAGTATAGAGTTGGGCAGTACTTC; V: TRBV7-9; size: .; J: TRBJ2-7; D: .
CDR3: CASSQGLAERTGELFF; DNA: TGCGCCAGCAGCCAAGGACTAGCGGAGCGCACCGGGGAGCTGTTTTTT; V: TRBV4-3; size: few; J: TRBJ2-2; D: TRBD2
CDR3: CASSLGIASGRPGNSEQFF; DNA: TGTGCCAGCAGCTTAGGTATAGCTAGCGGGAGGCCGGGGAACAGTGAGCAGTTCTTC; V: TRBV7-8; size: few; J: TRBJ2-1; D: TRBD2
CDR3: CASSLGSGSEQYF; DNA: TGTGCCAGCAGTTTAGGGTCAGGGTCCGAGCAGTACTTC; V: TRBV27; size: many; J: TRBJ2-7; D: .
CDR3: CASSPKGPTYEQYF; DNA: TGTGCCAGCAGTCCCAAGGGACCTACCTACGAGCAGTACTTC; V: TRBV27; size: .; J: TRBJ2-7; D: .
CDR3: CAWSPTGSDTQYF; DNA: TGTGCCTGGAGCCCGACAGGGTCAGATACGCAGTATTTT; V: TRBV30; size: .; J: TRBJ2-3; D: TRBD1
CDR3: CSARDLAFPSDEQYF; DNA: TGCAGTGCTAGAGATCTGGCTTTCCCCTCGGACGAGCAGTACTTC; V: TRBV20-1; size: .; J: TRBJ2-7; D: .
CDR3: CASSQGIDNEQFF; DNA: TGCGCCAGCAGCCAAGGAATTGACAATGAGCAGTTCTTC; V: TRBV4-1; size: many; J: TRBJ2-1; D: .
CDR3: CASSLAGGQVSTEAFF; DNA: TGTGCCAGCAGCTTGGCCGGGGGGCAAGTCTCCACTGAAGCTTTCTTT; V: TRBV5-8; size: many; J: TRBJ1-1; D: .
CDR3: CSGYRNNYGYTF; DNA: TGCAGTGGGTACAGGAATAACTATGGCTACACCTTC; V: TRBV20-1; size: many; J: TRBJ1-2; D: .
CDR3: CASSSAGHNTDTQYF; DNA: TGCGCCAGCAGCTCAGCGGGACATAACACAGATACGCAGTATTTT; V: TRBV5-1; size: .; J: TRBJ2-3; D: .
CDR3: CASSPGDGGTQYF; DNA: TGTGCCAGCTCACCCGGGGACGGCGGGACCCAGTACTTC; V: TRBV18; size: .; J: TRBJ2-5; D: .
CDR3: CATSDPRRGHNEQFF; DNA: TGTGCCACCAGTGATCCCAGGAGGGGCCACAATGAGCAGTTCTTC; V: TRBV24-1; size: few; J: TRBJ2-1; D: .
CDR3: CASSLRGANEQYF; DNA: TGTGCCAGCAGTTTGAGGGGGGCGAACGAGCAGTACTTC; V: TRBV27; size: few; J: TRBJ2-7; D: .
CDR3: CASSSMVRKDTGELFF; DNA: TGCGCCAGCAGCTCGATGGTACGGAAAGACACCGGGGAGCTGTTTTTT; V: TRBV5-1; size: .; J: TRBJ2-2; D: .
CDR3: CASSSHRGRTDTQYF; DNA: TGTGCCAGCAGTTCCCACAGGGGGCGGACAGATACGCAGTATTTT; V: TRBV27; size: few; J: TRBJ2-3; D: TRBD1
CDR3: CSVEVTGTSEQFF; DNA: TGCAGCGTTGAAGTAACCGGGACTAGTGAGCAGTTCTTC; V: TRBV29-1; size: many; J: TRBJ2-1; D: TRBD2
CDR3: CASGRGRGVDEQYF; DNA: TGTGCCAGCGGCAGGGGGCGCGGGGTGGACGAGCAGTACTTC; V: TRBV27; size: once; J: TRBJ2-7; D: TRBD1
CDR3: CASSLDRRGYTEAFF; DNA: TGTGCCAGCAGCTTAGATCGACGGGGCTACACTGAAGCTTTCTTT; V: TRBV11-2; size: many; J: TRBJ1-1; D: .
CDR3: CSVGQAYEQYF; DNA: TGCAGCGTTGGCCAGGCTTACGAGCAGTACTTC; V: TRBV29-1; size: many; J: TRBJ2-7; D: .
CDR3: CASSLTGGRSYNEQFF; DNA: TGCGCCAGCAGCTTGACCGGGGGAAGGTCCTACAATGAGCAGTTCTTC; V: TRBV5-1; size: many; J: TRBJ2-1; D: .
CDR3: CASSVTSGSAGYTDTQYF; DNA: TGTGCCAGCAGCGTGACTAGCGGGAGTGCGGGGTACACAGATACGCAGTATTTT; V: TRBV11-1; size: many; J: TRBJ2-3; D: TRBD2
CDR3: CSARDRTANQPQHF; DNA: TGCAGTGCTAGAGACCGGACAGCCAATCAGCCCCAGCATTTT; V: TRBV20-1; size: few; J: TRBJ1-5; D: .
CDR3: CASSPGGDSFGYTF; DNA: TGTGCCAGCTCACCGGGGGGAGATTCCTTTGGCTACACCTTC; V: TRBV18; size: .; J: TRBJ1-2; D: .
CDR3: CASSQAMLFRDRELGGANVLTF; DNA: TGTGCCAGCAGCCAAGCTATGCTATTCCGGGACAGGGAACTTGGAGGGGCCAACGTCCTGACTTTC; V: TRBV3-1; size: .; J: TRBJ2-6; D: TRBD1
CDR3: CASSDLGTGSTNYGYTF; DNA: TGTGCCAGCAGTGACCTGGGGACAGGGAGTACGAACTATGGCTACACCTTC; V: TRBV25-1; size: many; J: TRBJ1-2; D: TRBD1
CDR3: CASSFLGDRSLFEQFF; DNA: TGCGCCAGCAGCTTTCTGGGGGACAGGTCCCTCTTTGAGCAGTTCTTC; V: TRBV5-1; size: many; J: TRBJ2-1; D: TRBD1
CDR3: CASSLTPVANEQFF; DNA: TGTGCTAGCAGCCTCACCCCGGTGGCGAACGAGCAGTTCTTC; V: TRBV7-7; size: .; J: TRBJ2-1; D: .
CDR3: CASSHLRDIDEQYF; DNA: TGTGCCAGCAGTCACCTCCGGGACATTGACGAGCAGTACTTC; V: TRBV12-3/TRBV12-4; size: many; J: TRBJ2-7; D: .
CDR3: CASSELYSNNEQFF; DNA: TGTGCCAGCAGTGAATTATACAGTAACAATGAGCAGTTCTTC; V: TRBV2; size: .; J: TRBJ2-1; D: .
CDR3: CATSRDQGGTGYEQYF; DNA: TGTGCCACCAGCAGAGATCAGGGCGGGACGGGATACGAGCAGTACTTC; V: TRBV15; size: few; J: TRBJ2-7; D: .
CDR3: CASSQVWAQETQYF; DNA: TGTGCCAGCAGCCAAGTTTGGGCCCAGGAGACCCAGTACTTC; V: TRBV12-3/TRBV12-4; size: .; J: TRBJ2-5; D: .
CDR3: CASRGRDRYEKLFF; DNA: TGTGCCAGCAGGGGGAGGGACAGATATGAAAAACTGTTTTTT; V: TRBV12-3/TRBV12-4; size: few; J: TRBJ1-4; D: TRBD1
CDR3: CASSLGPVEGYTF; DNA: TGTGCCAGCAGCTTAGGGCCAGTGGAAGGCTACACCTTC; V: TRBV7-2; size: once; J: TRBJ1-2; D: .
CDR3: CASSHVTGSEAFF; DNA: TGTGCCAGCAGCCACGTTACAGGCTCTGAAGCTTTCTTT; V: TRBV14; size: many; J: TRBJ1-1; D: .
CDR3: CASSLVQGGHNEQFF; DNA: TGCGCCAGCAGCTTGGTACAGGGTGGCCACAATGAGCAGTTCTTC; V: TRBV5-1; size: many; J: TRBJ2-1; D: .
CDR3: CSVGQYSGNTIYF; DNA: TGCAGCGTTGGTCAGTACTCTGGAAACACCATATATTTT; V: TRBV29-1; size: few; J: TRBJ1-3; D: .
CDR3: CASSLAGGPGYEQYF; DNA: TGTGCCAGCAGCCTAGCGGGAGGGCCCGGCTACGAGCAGTACTTC; V: TRBV7-2; size: many; J: TRBJ2-7; D: TRBD2
CDR3: CASSPHGGDTQYF; DNA: TGTGCCAGCAGCCCTCACGGGGGGGATACGCAGTATTTT; V: TRBV7-3; size: few; J: TRBJ2-3; D: TRBD2
CDR3: CASGAKQPHGGYTF; DNA: TGTGCCAGCGGAGCGAAACAACCTCATGGTGGCTACACCTTC; V: TRBV2; size: .; J: TRBJ1-2; D: .
CDR3: CASSVGAGETQYF; DNA: TGTGCCAGCAGCGTAGGGGCCGGGGAGACCCAGTACTTC; V: TRBV9; size: few; J: TRBJ2-5; D: .
CDR3: CASSPNSGTSGRWNTQYF; DNA: TGTGCCAGCAGCCCAAACTCCGGGACTAGCGGGAGATGGAATACGCAGTATTTT; V: TRBV7-8; size: many; J: TRBJ2-3; D: TRBD2
CDR3: CSARDFRGGSGQPQHF; DNA: TGCAGTGCTAGAGATTTTAGGGGGGGTTCCGGGCAGCCCCAGCATTTT; V: TRBV20-1; size: few; J: TRBJ1-5; D: .
CDR3: CASSMVSGRNEQFF; DNA: TGTGCCAGCAGTATGGTTTCGGGGCGGAATGAGCAGTTCTTC; V: TRBV28; size: .; J: TRBJ2-1; D: .
CDR3: CASSLLGGADAFF; DNA: TGTGCCAGCAGCTTGCTAGGGGGGGCTGATGCTTTCTTT; V: TRBV9; size: few; J: TRBJ1-1; D: .
CDR3: CASSLERPVINYGYTF; DNA: TGTGCCAGCAGCTTAGAAAGACCAGTCATAAACTATGGCTACACCTTC; V: TRBV7-2; size: many; J: TRBJ1-2; D: .